These T cell receptor beta chains were read from a single sample in a study of neurological immune-mediated disorders. MiXCR, run by TCRdb on the 5' RACE reads, gives a single entry per CDR3 protein. Of some 87,000 distinct CDR3 sequences in the sample, about 5% were seen once. The sequenced material came from PBMCs. These receptors originate from a woman aged 60 to 75 with multiple sclerosis. CDR3s include the opening cysteine and the closing phenylalanine or tryptophan. A D gene is named only where the DNA matches it firmly. Part of the rows lack a size; the others show once, few, many or a class for expanded clones.

abundance | d_gene | j_gene | v_gene | CDR3nt | CDR3aa
many | - | TRBJ2-6 | TRBV11-2 | TGTGCCAGCAGCGAAACAGGGACTGGGGCCAACGTCCTGACTTTC | CASSETGTGANVLTF
many | - | TRBJ2-5 | TRBV7-9 | TGTGCCAGCAGCTTCAACACCCAAGAGACCCAGTACTTC | CASSFNTQETQYF
many | TRBD2 | TRBJ2-7 | TRBV5-1 | TGCGCCAGCAGCTTGTCTAGCGGGGTCCGCTCCTACGAGCAGTACTTC | CASSLSSGVRSYEQYF
few | - | TRBJ2-3 | TRBV5-1 | TGCGCCAGCAGCTGGGGGTTGATGGGGAACAAAGATACGCAGTATTTT | CASSWGLMGNKDTQYF
many | - | TRBJ1-5 | TRBV5-1 | TGCGCCAGCGGCCTCGCCACTCATCCCCAGCATTTT | CASGLATHPQHF
many | - | TRBJ1-1 | TRBV6-6 | TGTGCCACCGCCCGGTTGGACACTGAAGCTTTCTTT | CATARLDTEAFF
many | - | TRBJ2-2 | TRBV12-3/TRBV12-4 | TGTGCCAGCAGTTTTCTTATGGTCGGATCCGGGGAGCTGTTTTTT | CASSFLMVGSGELFF
many | - | TRBJ2-7 | TRBV2 | TGTGCCAGGACCTTCGCTCCAGCTTACGAGCAGTACTTC | CARTFAPAYEQYF
many | - | TRBJ2-3 | TRBV5-1 | TGCGCCAGCAGCTTGGCTGGACGCACAGATACGCAGTATTTT | CASSLAGRTDTQYF
many | TRBD1 | TRBJ2-4 | TRBV29-1 | TGCAGCGCCGGACAGGTGATAGCCAAAAACATTCAGTACTTC | CSAGQVIAKNIQYF
few | TRBD1 | TRBJ2-2 | TRBV6-4 | TGTGCCAGCAGCCGATCCGGACAGGGGCACGGGGAGCTGTTTTTT | CASSRSGQGHGELFF
many | TRBD1 | TRBJ2-7 | TRBV20-1 | TGCAGTGCTTCGCCTGGGACAGGGGTCTCCTACGAGCAGTACTTC | CSASPGTGVSYEQYF
many | TRBD2 | TRBJ2-5 | TRBV11-2 | TGTGCCAGCACCGGCGGGGGGGTCGGGACCCAGTACTTC | CASTGGGVGTQYF
- | - | TRBJ2-1 | TRBV20-1 | TGCAGTCCGAAACAGCGCCGGTCCTACAATGAGCAGTTCTTC | CSPKQRRSYNEQFF
many | - | TRBJ2-7 | TRBV3-1 | TGTGCCAGCAGTTCCGGGACAAGGCCCTACGAGCAGTACTTC | CASSSGTRPYEQYF
many | TRBD1 | TRBJ2-1 | TRBV5-1 | TGCGCCAGCGGACAGGGATCCTACAATGAGCAGTTCTTC | CASGQGSYNEQFF